A single sample is the source of the 32 T cell receptor beta chains below, sequenced in a study of T-cell reconstitution after alpha-beta-depleted transplantation in children. Unique molecular identifiers featured in how the TCRbeta library was prepared. MiXCR, run by TCRdb on the PCR reads, gives a single entry per CDR3 protein. This sample has more than 85,000 distinct CDR3 sequences, with 10% found just once. The specimen was PBMCs from the stem cell graft donor, collected from the stem cell graft. The receptors shown here come from a human donor who donated a stem cell graft to a child with acute lymphoblastic leukemia.

This clonotype was recorded at least ten times. CDR3 DNA: TGTGCATGGACAGACAACTCCTACAATGAGCAGTTCTTC. Protein: CAWTDNSYNEQFF. The chain recombines TRBV28 with TRBJ2-1; tentatively, D is TRBD1 (6 bases). There are 13 residues in the CDR3. Per the germline V gene, CDR1 is MDHEN and CDR2 is SYDVKM.

This clonotype has a count of ten or more. The genes are TRBV14 and TRBJ2-7; 7 bases agree with TRBD2. Germline V lookup: CDR1 SGHDN, CDR2 FVKESK. The CDR3 runs 14 residues. V gave up 5 bases and J gave up 6 bases; unmatched junction bases: 10. The CDR3 coding sequence is TGTGCCAGCAGCGATATGGGGAGGGCGGTCGAGCAGTACTTC. This gives the protein CASSDMGRAVEQYF. Combining the CDR3 with reference TRBV14 and TRBJ2-7 gives the whole variable domain EAGVTQFPSHSVIEKGQTVTLRCDPISGHDNLYWYRRVMGKEIKFLLHFVKESKQDESGMPNNRFLAERTGGTYSTLKVQPAELEDSGVYFCASSDMGRAVEQYFGPGTRLTVT.

This clonotype has at least ten counts. This chain joins TRBV5-1 and TRBJ2-3; TRBD2 agrees at 13 bases. V shed 3 bases, J shed 4 bases, and the junction held 5 bases outside the gene matches. CDR1 SGHRS and CDR2 YFSETQ come from the germline V gene. The CDR3 loop spans 16 amino acids. CDR3 sequence: CASSWGTSGTPDTQYF. The DNA of the CDR3 is TGCGCCAGCAGCTGGGGGACTAGCGGGACCCCAGATACGCAGTATTTT.

This clonotype has ten or more counts. The rearrangement uses TRBV20-1 and TRBJ1-3; TRBD1 agrees at 8 bases. CDR1 is DFQATT and CDR2 is SNEGSKA in the germline V gene (reference sequence). CDR3 length equals 14 residues. V lost 6 bases to trimming and J lost 2 bases; unmatched junction nucleotides: 6. This CDR3 reads CSADDRGPGNTIYF. The CDR3 DNA reads as TGCAGTGCCGACGACAGGGGACCTGGAAACACCATATATTTT.

This clonotype was detected many times. J is TRBJ1-3 and V is TRBV4-3; 7 bases agree with TRBD1. Germline loops: CDR1 LGHNA, CDR2 YSLEER. The CDR3 has 16 amino acids. Trimming removed 3 bases from V and 4 bases from J; junction bases left unmatched: 9. CDR3 coding DNA: TGCGCCAGCAGCCATGCTGACAGGGTTACAGGAAACACCATATATTTT. Its translation: CASSHADRVTGNTIYF.

The chain recombines TRBV20-1 with TRBJ1-1; 7 bases are a match to TRBD1. This CDR3 spans 13 amino acids. V gave up 6 bases and J gave up 2 bases; unmatched junction bases: 6. CDR1 and CDR2 (germline): DFQATT, SNEGSKA (reference sequence). The CDR3 coding sequence is TGCAGTGCGAGGACAGGAGTAAACACTGAAGCTTTCTTT. This codes for CSARTGVNTEAFF.

This clonotype was counted ten times or more. The chain has TRBV7-9 and TRBJ2-1, with 14 bases aligning to TRBD2. The CDR3 consists of 17 residues. Germline lookup yields CDR1 SEHNR and CDR2 FQNEAQ (reference sequence). Unmatched junction bases numbered 9, after V lost 1 base and J lost 10 bases. CDR3 in DNA: TGTGCCAGCAGCTTAGGAGGGACTAGCGGGAGTTTTAGGGAGCAGTTCTTC. Translated, it gives CASSLGGTSGSFREQFF. The whole variable domain, filled in from reference TRBV7-9 and TRBJ2-1, reads DTGVSQNPRHKITKRGQNVTFRCDPISEHNRLYWYRQTLGQGPEFLTYFQNEAQLEKSRLLSDRFSAERPKGSFSTLEIQRTEQGDSAMYLCASSLGGTSGSFREQFFGPGTRLTVL.

This clonotype was seen ten or more times. V and J are TRBV29-1 and TRBJ2-2, with D possibly called TRBD1 or TRBD2 (5 bases each). V was cut by 6 bases and J by 1 base, with 15 bases left in between. The CDR3 totals 15 residues. Germline CDR1 SQVTM, CDR2 ANQGSEA. In DNA form, the CDR3 reads TGCAGCGTAACGGGACCTATTTGGAACACCGGGGAGCTGTTTTTT. Translation gives CSVTGPIWNTGELFF.

This clonotype has ten or more counts. This chain joins TRBV9 and TRBJ2-3, with a tentative D call TRBD2 (7 bases). The CDR3 covers 15 residues. Germline CDR1 reads SGDLS; CDR2 reads YYNGEE. V lost 3 bases to trimming and J lost 5 bases, with 16 bases between them. The CDR3 sequence is CASSAQGRGKDTQYF. CDR3 nucleotides: TGTGCCAGCAGCGCCCAGGGGCGGGGGAAAGATACGCAGTATTTT. Together with reference TRBV9 and TRBJ2-3, the CDR3 gives the full variable domain: DSGVTQTPKHLITATGQRVTLRCSPRSGDLSVYWYQQSLDQGLQFLIQYYNGEERAKGNILERFSAQQFPDLHSELNLSSLELGDSALYFCASSAQGRGKDTQYFGPGTRLTVL.

This clonotype has at least ten counts. V usage is TRBV29-1 and J usage is TRBJ2-1; D may match TRBD1 or TRBD2 (6 bases each). The V end was cut by 2 bases, the J end by 4 bases, with 18 bases between. The CDR3 totals 16 residues. Germline values: CDR1 SQVTM, CDR2 ANQGSEA. CDR3 protein: CSVEWFGGTTYNEQFF. The CDR3 DNA is TGCAGCGTTGAATGGTTTGGCGGGACAACTTACAATGAGCAGTTCTTC.

This clonotype appeared many times. The chain has TRBV10-1 and TRBJ2-1; tentatively, D is TRBD1 (6 bases). The germline V gene encodes CDR1 WNHNN and CDR2 SYGVQD (reference sequence). Trimming stripped 5 bases from V and 5 bases from J, with 10 bases between. The CDR3 consists of 13 residues. The CDR3 DNA is TGCGCCAGCAGTCATCAGGGGCACAATGAGCAGTTCTTC. Protein product: CASSHQGHNEQFF.

This clonotype was counted at least ten times. V and J are TRBV5-1 and TRBJ2-7, with 8 bases lining up with TRBD2. Germline CDR1 is SGHRS and CDR2 is YFSETQ. This CDR3 spans 15 amino acids. V lost 1 base, J lost 5 bases, and 8 bases stayed unmatched. The CDR3 DNA sequence: TGCGCCAGCAGCTTGACTGCGGGAGGAATCCACGAGCAGTACTTC. Protein: CASSLTAGGIHEQYF.

This clonotype was seen ten or more times. This chain connects TRBV7-2 to TRBJ1-1; D is possibly TRBD1 (5 bases). The CDR3 spans 14 residues. The germline V and J ends were trimmed by 5 bases and 2 bases, with 12 bases remaining between them. Germline CDR1 reads SGHTA; CDR2 reads FQGNSA. CDR3 sequence reads: CASSAQALNTEAFF. For the CDR3, the DNA is TGTGCCAGCAGCGCACAGGCGCTAAACACTGAAGCTTTCTTT.

The table lists this clonotype with many counts. The chain uses TRBV20-1 and TRBJ2-1; 11 bases map to TRBD2. Germline-derived CDR1 and CDR2 are DFQATT and SNEGSKA (reference sequence). V shed 7 bases, J shed 3 bases, and the junction held 8 bases outside the gene matches. This CDR3 is built from 15 residues. CDR3 nucleotides: TGCAGTGTTCTAGGGACTAGCGGACACTACAATGAGCAGTTCTTC. This sequence encodes CSVLGTSGHYNEQFF.

This clonotype came up many times. J is TRBJ1-6 and V is TRBV6-1; 11 bases fit TRBD1. This CDR3 is 15 amino acids long. The trim removed 6 bases at V and 10 bases at J, leaving 8 bases unmatched. Looked up from germline, CDR1 is MNHNS and CDR2 is SASEGT. CDR3 nucleotides: TGTGCCAGCAGATTTAAGGGACAGGGGGGCTCACCCCTCCACTTT. Its translation: CASRFKGQGGSPLHF.

Ten or more counts support this clonotype. The chain couples TRBV5-5 to TRBJ2-4; tentatively, D is TRBD1 or TRBD2 (6 bases each). Germline V gene lookup returns CDR1 SGHKS and CDR2 YYEKEE (reference sequence). The CDR3 is 14 residues long. V lost 4 bases and J 1 base, leaving 9 bases between the germline ends. This CDR3 is CASSKGGAKNIQYF. The DNA for the CDR3 is TGTGCCAGCAGCAAAGGGGGGGCCAAAAACATTCAGTACTTC.

The sample holds many counts of this clonotype. The gene calls are TRBV7-9 and TRBJ1-4, with unresolved D. Trimming left V 2 bases short and J 8 bases short, with 12 bases between. The CDR3 runs to 14 residues. Germline CDR1 reads SEHNR; CDR2 reads FQNEAQ (reference sequence). The CDR3 loop reads CASSLSGGGEKLFF. The CDR3 DNA sequence: TGTGCCAGCAGCTTAAGCGGAGGTGGCGAAAAACTGTTTTTT.

Many counts were recorded for this clonotype. The chain recombines TRBV29-1 with TRBJ2-7, with D unresolved. The CDR3 contains 12 residues. In germline, CDR1 is SQVTM, CDR2 ANQGSEA. V shed 5 bases and J shed 4 bases, with 12 bases lying between them. The CDR3 region is CSVLVASYEQYF. CDR3 DNA: TGCAGCGTTTTGGTCGCTTCTTACGAGCAGTACTTC.

This clonotype has a count of ten or more. V usage is TRBV27 and J usage is TRBJ2-7; 12 positions agree with TRBD2. The CDR3 spans 15 residues. CDR1 and CDR2 from the germline V gene are MNHEY and SMNVEV (reference sequence). The ends lost 4 bases at V and 0 bases at J; junction bases unmatched: 1. CDR3 residues: CASSSSGRGSYEQYF. DNA for the CDR3: TGTGCCAGCAGTTCTAGCGGGAGGGGCTCCTACGAGCAGTACTTC.

This clonotype was observed at least ten times. The V gene is TRBV6-2 or TRBV6-3, the J gene TRBJ2-2; 8 bases match TRBD2. The CDR3 spans 13 residues. Germline V gene lookup returns CDR1 MNHEY and CDR2 SVGEGT. V lost 8 bases, J lost 4 bases, and 3 bases stayed unmatched. Written as DNA, the CDR3 is TGTGCCAGCTCCGGGACTAGCACCGGGGAGCTGTTTTTT. This gives the protein CASSGTSTGELFF.

This clonotype was observed at least ten times. The chain is built from TRBV12-3 or TRBV12-4 and TRBJ2-7, with 9 bases aligning to TRBD1. V lost 1 base and J lost 2; bases outside the gene matches: 0. The CDR3 runs 14 residues. The chain's CDR3 is CASSLGTGAYEQYF. CDR3 bases: TGTGCCAGCAGTTTAGGGACAGGGGCCTACGAGCAGTACTTC.

This clonotype was recorded at least ten times. The rearrangement uses TRBV28 and TRBJ1-5; D is unresolved. Germline V gene data show CDR1 as MDHEN and CDR2 as SYDVKM. The CDR3 consists of 14 residues. The V gene lost 4 bases and the J gene lost 4 bases, with 11 bases spanning the gap. The CDR3 DNA sequence: TGTGCCAGCAGTTCACCAGGTTGGAATCAGCCCCAGCATTTT. Translated, it gives CASSSPGWNQPQHF.

In its sample, this clonotype was seen a few times. The chain combines TRBV4-3 with TRBJ1-5; D is uncertain. V was trimmed by 0 bases and J by 2 bases, leaving 14 bases between them. The germline V gene encodes CDR1 LGHNA and CDR2 YSLEER. The CDR3 length is 17 residues. The CDR3 region is CASSQEASTLRNQPQHF. The CDR3, as DNA: TGCGCCAGCAGCCAAGAGGCCAGTACCCTTCGCAATCAGCCCCAGCATTTT.

This clonotype was seen at least ten times. The chain is built from TRBV3-1 and TRBJ1-4, with D uncertain. Trimming pared 1 base from V and 5 bases from J, leaving 8 bases between. Looked up from germline, CDR1 is LGHDT and CDR2 is YNNKEL (reference sequence). This CDR3 spans 14 amino acids. CDR3 residues: CASSQVRSNEKLFF. The CDR3 DNA reads TGTGCCAGCAGCCAAGTTAGGAGCAATGAAAAACTGTTTTTT.

In this sample, this clonotype turned up many times. The V gene is TRBV7-2, the J gene TRBJ1-1; D gene unclear. Per the germline V gene, CDR1 is SGHTA and CDR2 is FQGNSA. This CDR3 contains 14 residues. Trimming pared 5 bases from V and 5 bases from J, leaving 15 bases between. The CDR3 DNA is TGTGCCAGCAGCGGAGGTGGGGTGAGGACTGAAGCTTTCTTT. It codes for CASSGGGVRTEAFF.

This clonotype has at least ten counts. This sequence joins TRBV12-3 or TRBV12-4 and TRBJ2-7; the match to TRBD2 covers 10 bases. This CDR3 contains 14 residues. V lost 5 bases to trimming and J lost 4 bases; unmatched junction nucleotides: 5. The CDR3 sequence is CASSKGLASYEQYF. The DNA for the CDR3 is TGTGCCAGCAGTAAGGGACTAGCGTCTTACGAGCAGTACTTC.

The V gene is TRBV5-6, the J gene TRBJ2-1, with D possibly TRBD1 on 6 matching bases. V dropped 3 bases and J dropped 9 bases, with 31 bases sitting between them. The CDR3 totals 19 residues. Germline loops: CDR1 SGHDT, CDR2 YYEEEE. CDR3 nucleotides: TGTGCCAGCAGCTCGGCGGACAGCAGTTGGGACCAGGGGTTTATTGAGCAGTTCTTC. This encodes CASSSADSSWDQGFIEQFF.

The sample holds many counts of this clonotype. This chain links TRBV12-3 or TRBV12-4 with TRBJ1-2; D is ambiguous. The CDR3 has 12 residues. The V end was cut by 5 bases, the J end by 2 bases, with 6 bases between. This CDR3 reads CASSENNYGYTF. CDR3 nucleotides: TGTGCCAGCAGTGAGAACAACTATGGCTACACCTTC.

The rearrangement uses TRBV3-1 and TRBJ2-7; 9 bases are shared with TRBD1. The V gene end was trimmed by 3 bases and the J gene end by 3 bases; junction bases not matched to a gene: 6. The CDR3 has 15 residues. The V gene's germline CDR1 is LGHDT and CDR2 YNNKEL (reference sequence). CDR3 sequence reads: CASSHAGDRDYEQYF. The CDR3 DNA is TGTGCCAGCAGCCATGCTGGGGACAGGGACTACGAGCAGTACTTC.

This clonotype was seen ten or more times. The chain links TRBV18 to TRBJ1-4, with a possible D match to TRBD1 (5 bases). The CDR3 loop spans 17 amino acids. The germline V gene has CDR1 KGHSH and CDR2 LQKENI. Trimming removed 2 bases from V and 1 base from J, with 14 bases in between. Here the CDR3 DNA reads TGTGCCAGCTCACCAGTGACTCCGGGACGAACTAATGAAAAACTGTTTTTT. Translated, it gives CASSPVTPGRTNEKLFF.

This clonotype was observed at least ten times. J is TRBJ2-6 and V is TRBV4-3; D is unclear. Germline values: CDR1 LGHNA, CDR2 YSLEER. The CDR3 spans 17 residues. The V end was cut by 1 base, the J end by 0 bases, with 10 bases between. The CDR3, as DNA: TGCGCCAGCAGCCAAGCTCTCAAAGCCTCTGGGGCCAACGTCCTGACTTTC. Translation gives CASSQALKASGANVLTF.

This clonotype appeared many times. The V call is TRBV15, the J call TRBJ2-5; 9 positions match TRBD2. In germline, CDR1 is LNHNV, CDR2 YYDKDF (reference sequence). The V gene end was trimmed by 0 bases and the J gene end by 1 base; junction bases not matched to a gene: 3. The CDR3 loop spans 16 amino acids. CDR3 in DNA: TGTGCCACCAGCAGAGATCGGCGGGGGGGCCAAGAGACCCAGTACTTC. Residues: CATSRDRRGGQETQYF.